Described below is a single TCR beta chain sequence and its context. The data were obtained in a study of CD8 T cells in Susac syndrome. When the RNA was reverse transcribed, random hexamers were used with an input of about 0.45 to 1 ug. TCRdb fed the immunoSEQ multiplex PCR reads into MiXCR, producing one record per CDR3 protein. The sample includes approximately 300,000 distinct CDR3 sequences, roughly 85% of them seen just once. The CD8+ and CD4+ T cells were isolated magnetically using a negative isolation approach, whereas the TEMRA cells were enriched by FACS. The CDR3 length is 14 residues. Trimming removed 7 bases from V and 3 bases from J, with 16 bases in between. Germline CDR1 is LNHNV and CDR2 is YYDKDF (reference sequence).

This clonotype originated in a human donor with multiple sclerosis. The sequenced material came from CD8+ T cells from PBMCs. V is TRBV15 and J is TRBJ2-7; tentative D call: TRBD2 (6 bases). CDR3 loop: CATNMEGRYYEQYF. CDR3 DNA: TGTGCCACCAACATGGAGGGCCGATACTACGAGCAGTACTTC.